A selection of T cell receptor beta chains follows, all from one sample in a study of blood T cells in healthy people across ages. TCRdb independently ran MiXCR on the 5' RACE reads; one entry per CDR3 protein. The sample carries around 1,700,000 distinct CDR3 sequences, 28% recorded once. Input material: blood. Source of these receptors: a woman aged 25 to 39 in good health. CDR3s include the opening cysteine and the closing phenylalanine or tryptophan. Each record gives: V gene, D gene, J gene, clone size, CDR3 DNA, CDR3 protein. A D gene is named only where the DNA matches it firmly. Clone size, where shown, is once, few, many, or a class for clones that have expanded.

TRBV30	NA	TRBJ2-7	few	TGTGCCTGGAGAGAGTTAAACGAGCAGTACTTC	CAWRELNEQYF
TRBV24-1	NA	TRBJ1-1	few	TGTGCCACCAGTGATGCAGCCGTTCCAGGTGGTGAAGCTTTCTTT	CATSDAAVPGGEAFF
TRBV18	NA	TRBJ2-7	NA	TGTGCCGGCTCACCATCCGGGGTAGACTACGAGCAGTACTTC	CAGSPSGVDYEQYF
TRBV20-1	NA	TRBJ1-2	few	TGCAGTGCTAGAGAAGGCATCAACTATGGCTACACCTTC	CSAREGINYGYTF
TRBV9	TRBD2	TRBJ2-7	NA	TGTGCCAGCAGCGTACGGGGGGATTTCCCAACCTACGAGCAGTACTTC	CASSVRGDFPTYEQYF
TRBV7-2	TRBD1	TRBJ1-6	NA	TGTGCCAGCAGGTCAAGACAGGGGTGGGACAATTCACCCCTCCACTTT	CASRSRQGWDNSPLHF
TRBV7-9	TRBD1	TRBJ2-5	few	TGTGCCAGCAGTCCACAGGGGAGTCGAGAGACCCAGTACTTC	CASSPQGSRETQYF
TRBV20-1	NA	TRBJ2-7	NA	TGCAGTGCTAGTCAGGGGACCCACTACGAGCAGTACTTC	CSASQGTHYEQYF
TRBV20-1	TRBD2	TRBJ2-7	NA	TGCAGTGCTATTAGCGGACTAGCGGGAACATACCCCTACGAGCAGTACTTC	CSAISGLAGTYPYEQYF
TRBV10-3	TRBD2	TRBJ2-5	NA	TGTGCCATCAGTGATGAGGGACTAGCGGGAGCAGAGACCCAGTACTTC	CAISDEGLAGAETQYF
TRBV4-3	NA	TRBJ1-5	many	TGCGCCAGCAGCCAACGGTGGGCCTCGGAGAACGATCAGCCCCAGCATTTT	CASSQRWASENDQPQHF
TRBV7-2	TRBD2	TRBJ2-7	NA	TGTGCCAGCAGGTTGTCCCCTAGCGGGATCTACGAGCAGTACTTC	CASRLSPSGIYEQYF
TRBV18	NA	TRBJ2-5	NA	TGTGCCAGCTCACGCACACCCCCTCCCCGGGACCAAGAGACCCAGTACTTC	CASSRTPPPRDQETQYF
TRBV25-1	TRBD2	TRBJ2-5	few	TGCGCCAGCAGTGAAAACTCCGGGAGGGCAGAGACCCAGTACTTC	CASSENSGRAETQYF
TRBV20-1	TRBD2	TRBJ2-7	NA	TGCAGTGCTAGACCTAGCGGGGTGGCGGGGTACGAGCAGTACTTC	CSARPSGVAGYEQYF
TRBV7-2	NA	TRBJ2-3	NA	TGTGCCAGCAGCTTAGCGGTTGGTATAGGGGCGGCAGATACGCAGTATTTT	CASSLAVGIGAADTQYF
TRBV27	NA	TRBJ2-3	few	TGTGCCAGCAGGAAGGGCCGCCTCACAGATACGCAGTATTTT	CASRKGRLTDTQYF
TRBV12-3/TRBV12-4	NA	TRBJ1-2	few	TGTGCCAGCAGTTTAGGATATTGGGATGGCTACACCTTC	CASSLGYWDGYTF
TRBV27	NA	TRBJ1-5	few	TGTGCCAGCAGTCGAGGGGGAGCGGGTCAGCCCCAGCATTTT	CASSRGGAGQPQHF
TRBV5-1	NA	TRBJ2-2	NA	TGCGCCAGCAGCTTGGAACCCTCGCCCGGGGAGCTGTTTTTT	CASSLEPSPGELFF
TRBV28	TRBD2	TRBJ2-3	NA	TGTGCCAGCGGTGGGACTAGCAGCTTCACAGATACGCAGTATTTT	CASGGTSSFTDTQYF
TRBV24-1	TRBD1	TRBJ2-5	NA	TGTGCCACCAGTGGACCGGGGACAGGGGGGCAAGAGACCCAGTACTTC	CATSGPGTGGQETQYF
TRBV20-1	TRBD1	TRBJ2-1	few	TGCAGTGCTTGGTCCCTGACAGGGAAGTTTAGCAACAATGAGCAGTTCTTC	CSAWSLTGKFSNNEQFF
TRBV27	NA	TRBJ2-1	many	TGTGCCAGCAGTTTAGGAAGTCCGGCCAGCTCCTACAATGAGCAGTTCTTC	CASSLGSPASSYNEQFF
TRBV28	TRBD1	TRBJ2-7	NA	TGTGCCAGCAGCGCCGCTGAAGGGACAGGGGGCGCGGAGCAGTACTTC	CASSAAEGTGGAEQYF
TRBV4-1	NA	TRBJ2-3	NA	TGCGCCAGCAGCCTTAACAGGTTGGAGACTAGCACAGATACGCAGTATTTT	CASSLNRLETSTDTQYF
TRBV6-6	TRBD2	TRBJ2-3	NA	TGTGCCAGCTCCGTGCGGGGGTCAGATACGCAGTATTTT	CASSVRGSDTQYF
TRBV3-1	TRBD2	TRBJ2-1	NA	TGTGCCAGCAGCCAAGGGCGGCTGGCGGGGGTCTACGAGCAGTTCTTC	CASSQGRLAGVYEQFF
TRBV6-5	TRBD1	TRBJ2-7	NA	TGTGCCAGCAAATACGGAATAGGGGGCAGGTACGAGCAGTACTTC	CASKYGIGGRYEQYF
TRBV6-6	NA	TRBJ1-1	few	TGTGCCAGCAGTTCGGCCTTGGCGAACACTGAAGCTTTCTTT	CASSSALANTEAFF
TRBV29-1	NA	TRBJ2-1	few	TGCAGCGTTCGTCAAATCGGGGGCCCCAACAATGAGCAGTTCTTC	CSVRQIGGPNNEQFF
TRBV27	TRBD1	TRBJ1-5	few	TGTGCCAGCAGTCCGCCGGACAGGGTCAATCAGCCCCAGCATTTT	CASSPPDRVNQPQHF
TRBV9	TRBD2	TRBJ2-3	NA	TGTGCCAGCAGCGGCCAGGGACTAAACACAGATACGCAGTATTTT	CASSGQGLNTDTQYF
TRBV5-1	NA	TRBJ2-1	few	TGCGCCAGCAGCTTGACGGGACAATCCTACAATGAGCAGTTCTTC	CASSLTGQSYNEQFF
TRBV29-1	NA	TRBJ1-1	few	TGCAGCGTGTGGGCAGGGTTTGAAGCTTTCTTT	CSVWAGFEAFF
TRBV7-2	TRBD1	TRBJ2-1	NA	TGTGCCAGCAGCTTAAGACGGACAGGGGGGGAAATCGAGCAGTTCTTC	CASSLRRTGGEIEQFF
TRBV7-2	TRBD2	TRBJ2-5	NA	TGTGCCAGCAGCTTCAGCGGGGGCCCTAAAGAGACCCAGTACTTC	CASSFSGGPKETQYF
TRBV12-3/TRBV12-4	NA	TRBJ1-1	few	TGTGCCACCACCGGACAGATGAACACTGAAGCTTTCTTT	CATTGQMNTEAFF
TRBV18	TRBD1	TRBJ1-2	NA	TGTGCCAGCGCTTCCGGGACAGGGTATGGCTACACCTTC	CASASGTGYGYTF
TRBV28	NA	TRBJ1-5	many	TGTGCCAGCAGTTTTAATCAGCCCCAGCATTTT	CASSFNQPQHF